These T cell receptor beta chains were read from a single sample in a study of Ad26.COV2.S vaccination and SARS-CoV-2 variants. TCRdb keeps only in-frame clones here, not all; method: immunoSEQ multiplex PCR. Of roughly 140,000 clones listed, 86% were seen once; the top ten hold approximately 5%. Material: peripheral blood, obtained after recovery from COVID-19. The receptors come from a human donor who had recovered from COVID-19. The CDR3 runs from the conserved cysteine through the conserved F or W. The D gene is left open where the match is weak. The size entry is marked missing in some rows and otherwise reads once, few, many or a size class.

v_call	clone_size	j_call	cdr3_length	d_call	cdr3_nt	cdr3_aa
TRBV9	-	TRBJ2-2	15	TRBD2	TGTGCCAGCAGCGCCGGGACTAGCAGGGGCGGGGAGCTGTTTTTT	CASSAGTSRGGELFF
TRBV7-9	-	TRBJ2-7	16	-	TGTGCCAGCAGCTTACCCCCTTGGGATGGCTCCTACGAGCAGTACTTC	CASSLPPWDGSYEQYF
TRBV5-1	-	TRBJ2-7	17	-	TGCGCCAGCAGTTCGGAGCTCGAAGTAGGGGGATCCTACGAGCAGTACTTC	CASSSELEVGGSYEQYF
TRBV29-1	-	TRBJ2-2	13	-	TGCAGCGTTATAGTCCCCGACACCGGGGAGCTGTTTTTT	CSVIVPDTGELFF
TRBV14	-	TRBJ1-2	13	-	TGTGCCAGCAGCCAAGCCGGACCGTATGGCTACACCTTC	CASSQAGPYGYTF
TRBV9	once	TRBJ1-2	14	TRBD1	TGTGCCAGCAGCGTAAACCAGGGGGTGACTGGCTACACCTTC	CASSVNQGVTGYTF
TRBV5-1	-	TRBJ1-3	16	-	TGCGCCAGCAGCTTGACCCCGCAAAAAGCTGGAAACACCATATATTTT	CASSLTPQKAGNTIYF
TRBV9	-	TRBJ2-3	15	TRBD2	TGTGCCAGCAGCGTAGGGCTAGCGGGCACAGATACGCAGTATTTT	CASSVGLAGTDTQYF
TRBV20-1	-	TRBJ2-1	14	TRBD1	TGCAGTGCTAGTGGGGACAGGGGAATCAGCGAGCAGTTCTTC	CSASGDRGISEQFF
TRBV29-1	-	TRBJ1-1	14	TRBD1	TGCAGCGTTGGAGGAACCTCGGACAGGGGGGAAGCTTTCTTT	CSVGGTSDRGEAFF
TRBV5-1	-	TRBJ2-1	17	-	TGCGCCAGCAGCTTGGGGTTGAGGCAGGGATCCTACAATGAGCAGTTCTTC	CASSLGLRQGSYNEQFF
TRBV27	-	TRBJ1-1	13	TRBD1	TGTGCCAGCAGTCCCGGGACAGGCACTGAAGCTTTCTTT	CASSPGTGTEAFF
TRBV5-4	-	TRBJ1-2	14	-	TGTGCCAGCAGCTTAAACACCGCTAACTATGGCTACACCTTC	CASSLNTANYGYTF
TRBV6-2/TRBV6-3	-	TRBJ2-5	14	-	TGTGCCAGCAGTCTACTCGGGGGCCAAGAGACCCAGTACTTC	CASSLLGGQETQYF
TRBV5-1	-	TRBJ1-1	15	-	TGCGCCAGCACGGCGCGGTGGGTGGGGGAAACTGAAGCTTTCTTT	CASTARWVGETEAFF
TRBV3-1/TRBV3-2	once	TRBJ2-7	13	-	TGTGCCAGCAGCCTCGGGAGAAACGGCGAGCAGTACTTC	CASSLGRNGEQYF
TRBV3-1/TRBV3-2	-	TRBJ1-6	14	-	TGTGCCAGCAGCCGGATTTCGGATAATTCACCCCTCCACTTT	CASSRISDNSPLHF
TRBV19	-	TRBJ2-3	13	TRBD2	TGTGCCAGTAGGGCGGGGGGCTATAATACGCAGTATTTT	CASRAGGYNTQYF
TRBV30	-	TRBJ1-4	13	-	TGTGCCGGAAATGGAGGACTTAATGAAAAACTGTTTTTT	CAGNGGLNEKLFF
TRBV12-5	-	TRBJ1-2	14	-	TGTGCTAGTGGTTCCCCGCGAGGGTCAGGCGGCTACACCTTC	CASGSPRGSGGYTF
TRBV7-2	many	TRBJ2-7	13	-	TGTGCCAGCAGCTTAAGTTACGGGAACGAGCAGTACTTC	CASSLSYGNEQYF
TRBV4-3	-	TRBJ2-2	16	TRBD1	TGCGCCAGCAGCCAAGAGGGACAGGGGGCGCCCGGGGAGCTGTTTTTT	CASSQEGQGAPGELFF
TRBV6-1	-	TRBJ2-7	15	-	TGTGCCAGCAGTGAACCTGGCGAGGGCTCCTACGAGCAGTACTTC	CASSEPGEGSYEQYF
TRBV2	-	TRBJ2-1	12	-	TGTGCCAGCAGACAGGCGGGGAATGAGCAGTTCTTC	CASRQAGNEQFF
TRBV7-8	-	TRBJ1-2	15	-	TGTGCCAGCAGCTTGTCTAGGACCGCGACCTATGGCTACACCTTC	CASSLSRTATYGYTF